This TCR beta chain derives from a study of T cell responses to AZD1222 COVID-19 vaccine. With regard to this clone: Its specificity is not known.

Clones were sequenced by immunoSEQ multiplex PCR, and TCRdb holds only the in-frame ones, with some missing. The sample has roughly 100,000 clones, approximately 87% seen once. Study results and caveats: Donors were mostly white British, more females; clonal diversity possibly underestimated. Spike-specific TCRs gained breadth and depth after people received two AZD1222 doses. Repertoires in all cases were sampled only once the peak T cell response had passed. The CD4 TCRs associated with vaccination extended across spike and predominated at 160-218 and 743-854.

Germline V gene lookup returns CDR1 LGHDT and CDR2 YNNKEL (reference sequence). The CDR3 has 14 residues. Trimming pared 1 base from V and 4 bases from J, leaving 10 bases between. V and J are TRBV3-1 (or the pseudogene TRBV3-2) and TRBJ1-1; D is ambiguous. The clonotype comes from an adult in good health. The specimen was peripheral blood, collected on day 0 of AZD1222 vaccination. The CDR3 is CASSQGRGFTEAFF. In DNA form, the CDR3 reads TGTGCCAGCAGCCAAGGGCGAGGGTTCACTGAAGCTTTCTTT.